Presented here are 28 T cell receptor beta chains from one specimen sequenced in a study of shared clonotypes between healthy human individuals. Assay used: immunoSEQ multiplex PCR; TCRdb lists only in-frame clones, some missing. The sample shows 2 million to 2.5 million clones, approximately 95% of them seen only once. Sequenced input: naive CD4+ T cells sorted from blood. Subset meaning: CD45RA+ positively selected. These receptors originate from a man aged 18 to 35 in good health.

This clone has a single count. The chain employs TRBV30 and TRBJ2-3, with 12 bases matching TRBD2. Germline trimming cut 0 bases from V and 3 bases from J; bases unmatched to any gene: 7. Germline V gives CDR1 GTSNPN, CDR2 SVGIG (reference sequence). CDR3 length: 17 residues. The CDR3, as DNA: TGTGCCTGGAGTGTAGGAAGGACTAGCGGGAAAACAGATACGCAGTATTTT. This translates into CAWSVGRTSGKTDTQYF.

The chain is built from TRBV7-9 and TRBJ2-3; 9 positions match TRBD2. The ends lost 4 bases at V and 3 bases at J; junction bases unmatched: 5. This CDR3 region has 15 residues. Germline CDR1 is SEHNR and CDR2 is FQNEAQ (reference sequence). The CDR3 here is CASSSRAGGTDTQYF. The CDR3 DNA follows: TGTGCCAGCAGCTCCAGGGCGGGAGGGACAGATACGCAGTATTTT.

This clone came up once. The chain recombines TRBV28 with TRBJ1-4, with 8 bases fitting TRBD1. The CDR3 has 14 residues. Per germline, CDR1 MDHEN and CDR2 SYDVKM. V gave up 2 bases and J gave up 8 bases; unmatched junction bases: 4. The CDR3 loop is CASSLGQGKEKLFF. DNA of the CDR3: TGTGCCAGCAGTTTAGGACAGGGAAAAGAAAAACTGTTTTTT.

The chain is built from TRBV7-8 and TRBJ2-3; D perhaps matches TRBD1 (6 bases). Germline V gives CDR1 SGHVS, CDR2 FQNEAQ. This CDR3 region has 17 residues. V was shortened by 5 bases and J by 1 base, with 19 bases between the two germline ends. This CDR3 reads CASSPRAPGQGTDTQYF. The CDR3 DNA reads TGTGCCAGCAGCCCCCGGGCTCCGGGACAAGGCACAGATACGCAGTATTTT.

This sequence joins TRBV18 and TRBJ2-5; 8 nucleotides line up with TRBD1. There are 15 residues in the CDR3. Trimming took 5 bases from V and 1 from J; bases not matched to a gene: 6. CDR1 is KGHSH and CDR2 is LQKENI in the germline V gene. The CDR3, as DNA: TGTGCCAGCTCATACGGACAGGGAGGCCAAGAGACCCAGTACTTC. Translated, it gives CASSYGQGGQETQYF.

Remarks on this clone: Other nucleotide sequences from this sample produce the same CDR3. The J gene is TRBJ1-1, the V gene TRBV5-1; D not resolved. Germline assignment: CDR1 SGHRS and CDR2 YFSETQ. CDR3 length equals 14 residues. V shed 0 bases and J shed 2 bases, with 8 bases lying between them. The CDR3 DNA sequence: TGCGCCAGCAGCTTGGTGCAAGGTAACACTGAAGCTTTCTTT. Translating gives CASSLVQGNTEAFF.

Notes on this clone: Distinct nucleotide sequences in the sample also encode this CDR3. The CDR3 is CAISEGLYEQYF. The CDR3 nucleotides are TGTGCCATCAGTGAGGGGCTCTACGAGCAGTACTTC. The chain carries TRBV10-3 and TRBJ2-7; D not resolved. The germline V gene encodes CDR1 ENHRY and CDR2 SYGVKD. V gave up 2 bases and J gave up 3 bases, with 5 bases separating them. The CDR3 runs to 12 residues.

DNA of the CDR3: TGTGCCAGCAGCATCACAGGGGGCGGGAATTCACCCCTCCACTTT. Translation gives CASSITGGGNSPLHF. This rearrangement joins TRBV21-1 to TRBJ1-6; the table names TRBD1, a call not compared with the DNA. TRBV21-1 is reported as a pseudogene. The CDR3 covers 15 residues.

As concerns this clone: This CDR3 is also generated by other DNA sequences in the sample. The chain has TRBV5-4 and TRBJ2-2; no clear D gene. Trimming removed 0 bases from V and 0 bases from J, with 6 bases in between. In germline, CDR1 is SGHNT, CDR2 YYREEE (reference sequence). This CDR3 comprises 15 residues. The CDR3 spells CASSLEGTNTGELFF. The CDR3 region has the DNA TGTGCCAGCAGCTTGGAGGGTACGAACACCGGGGAGCTGTTTTTT.

This chain connects TRBV4-1 to TRBJ2-3; D not resolved. Germline V gene sequence: CDR1 MGHRA, CDR2 YSYEKL. V was trimmed by 2 bases and J by 4 bases, leaving 4 bases between them. The CDR3 covers 12 residues. The CDR3 nucleotides read TGCGCCAGCAGCCAACCGGCAGATACGCAGTATTTT. The encoded protein is CASSQPADTQYF.

This sequence joins TRBV18 and TRBJ1-3; no reliable D call. The CDR3 extends over 15 amino acids. V lost 2 bases and J 4 bases, leaving 12 bases between the germline ends. CDR1 and CDR2 from the germline V gene are KGHSH and LQKENI. The CDR3 protein is CASSPEVPPGNTIYF. The DNA for the CDR3 is TGTGCCAGCTCACCAGAGGTTCCGCCGGGAAACACCATATATTTT. The full variable domain, rest sourced from reference TRBV18 and TRBJ1-3, is NAGVMQNPRHLVRRRGQEARLRCSPMKGHSHVYWYRQLPEEGLKFMVYLQKENIIDESGMPKERFSAEFPKEGPSILRIQQVVRGDSAAYFCASSPEVPPGNTIYFGEGSWLTVV.

The chain couples TRBV4-3 to TRBJ2-2, with D possibly matching TRBD2 (6 bases). Germline CDR1 reads LGHNA; CDR2 reads YSLEER. The CDR3 covers 15 residues. Trimming stripped 4 bases from V and 3 bases from J, with 12 bases between. The CDR3 bases are TGCGCCAGCAGCCCCCGGGCTAGCGACACCGGGGAGCTGTTTTTT. This encodes CASSPRASDTGELFF.

V gene TRBV27 combines with J gene TRBJ2-7, with unresolved D. The CDR3 is 14 residues long. V dropped 6 bases and J dropped 0 bases, with 12 bases sitting between them. Looked up from germline, CDR1 is MNHEY and CDR2 is SMNVEV (reference sequence). CDR3 protein: CASSRSYHSYEQYF. The CDR3, as DNA: TGTGCCAGCAGCCGCTCCTACCACTCCTACGAGCAGTACTTC.

Details on this clone: The same CDR3 arises from other DNA sequences in this sample as well. The V call is TRBV18, the J call TRBJ2-7; possible D gene TRBD1, 6 bases. Germline V gene lookup returns CDR1 KGHSH and CDR2 LQKENI. The CDR3 is made up of 14 amino acids. Trimming removed 0 bases from V and 3 bases from J, with 9 bases in between. The CDR3, as DNA: TGTGCCAGCTCACCACCGAACAGGGACTACGAGCAGTACTTC. Residues: CASSPPNRDYEQYF.

The chain recombines TRBV29-1 with TRBJ2-7, with a weak D call TRBD2 (6 bases). CDR1 and CDR2 (germline): SQVTM, ANQGSEA. Trimming took off 6 bases at V and 2 bases at J, with 17 bases between the two ends. This CDR3 contains 14 residues. Here the CDR3 reads CSVGRIGGAYEQYF. CDR3 in DNA: TGCAGCGTCGGGCGGATCGGCGGGGCCTACGAGCAGTACTTC.

The chain carries TRBV5-5 and TRBJ1-2; D is possibly TRBD1 (5 bases). V gave up 4 bases and J gave up 4 bases, with 17 bases separating them. Germline V gives CDR1 SGHKS, CDR2 YYEKEE (reference sequence). The length of the CDR3 is 15 residues. The CDR3 spells CASSPSSGPIYGYTF. CDR3 bases: TGTGCCAGCAGCCCTAGTTCAGGGCCGATCTATGGCTACACCTTC.

The CDR3 sequence is CASSVAGVAHEQYF. The CDR3 coding sequence is TGTGCCAGCAGCGTAGCGGGGGTCGCCCACGAGCAGTACTTC. The V and J genes are TRBV9 and TRBJ2-7, with D maybe TRBD2 (6 bases). The germline V and J ends were trimmed by 0 bases and 5 bases, with 12 bases remaining between them. Germline V gene sequence: CDR1 SGDLS, CDR2 YYNGEE. This CDR3 has 14 residues.

Note on this clone: This sample includes further DNA sequences coding for the same CDR3. The DNA for the CDR3 is TGTGCTAGTGGTTCCTCTAGCACAGATACGCAGTATTTT. Translating gives CASGSSSTDTQYF. This chain joins TRBV12-5 and TRBJ2-3; D remains ambiguous. This CDR3 spans 13 amino acids. Germline V gives CDR1 LGHNT, CDR2 FRNRAP. The V and J ends lost 4 bases and 0 bases respectively, with 5 bases between them.

This chain joins TRBV6-1 and TRBJ1-3; D ambiguous. The CDR3 spans 16 residues. V dropped 2 bases and J dropped 0 bases, with 11 bases sitting between them. Germline V gene lookup returns CDR1 MNHNS and CDR2 SASEGT. CDR3 sequence: CASSEPTLNSGNTIYF. The CDR3 DNA reads TGTGCCAGCAGTGAACCGACACTCAACTCTGGAAACACCATATATTTT.

The rearrangement joins TRBV2 to TRBJ1-1; D gene uncertain. The CDR3 runs to 12 residues. V was clipped by 7 bases and J by 5 bases, with 11 bases between them. Germline-derived CDR1 and CDR2 are SNHLY and FYNNEI. The CDR3 DNA reads as TGTGCCAGCACTACGGACGGGACTGAAGCTTTCTTT. It yields the protein CASTTDGTEAFF.

The chain has TRBV5-4 and TRBJ1-5, with TRBD1 as a possible D gene (6 bases). The CDR3 covers 14 residues. Germline V CDR1 and CDR2: SGHNT, YYREEE (reference sequence). Trimming pared 2 bases from V and 9 bases from J, leaving 15 bases between. Written as DNA, the CDR3 is TGTGCCAGCAGCTTCGGGGGCAGTAAGTCGCCCCAGCATTTT. Its translation is CASSFGGSKSPQHF.

The gene calls are TRBV2 and TRBJ2-3; 13 bases align to TRBD2. The CDR3 is made up of 16 amino acids. Germline V gives CDR1 SNHLY, CDR2 FYNNEI. Trimming removed 6 bases from V and 5 bases from J; junction bases left unmatched: 8. The CDR3, as DNA: TGTGCCAGCAGGGGCTTACTAGCGGGGGGGCGAGATACGCAGTATTTT. Its protein product is CASRGLLAGGRDTQYF.

The chain employs TRBV5-1 and TRBJ2-7; D remains unclear. The CDR3 length is 15 residues. V gave up 4 bases and J gave up 0 bases, with 14 bases separating them. Germline CDR1 reads SGHRS; CDR2 reads YFSETQ. Here the CDR3 DNA reads TGCGCCAGCAGCCCGTGGGCCCGAAGCTCCTACGAGCAGTACTTC. Encoded protein: CASSPWARSSYEQYF.

Turning to this clone: Other DNA sequences of this sample code for an identical CDR3. The rearrangement links TRBV29-1 to TRBJ1-1; no clear D gene. Trimming took off 7 bases at V and 1 base at J, with 13 bases between the two ends. CDR3 size: 13 residues. Germline-derived CDR1 and CDR2 are SQVTM and ANQGSEA. CDR3 DNA: TGCAGCGCCGCCGGCCAGCCGAACACTGAAGCTTTCTTT. Amino acid sequence: CSAAGQPNTEAFF.

This chain links TRBV6-1 with TRBJ1-5; D is perhaps TRBD1 (5 bases). CDR1 and CDR2 (germline): MNHNS, SASEGT. Trimming left V 3 bases short and J 2 bases short, with 20 bases between. CDR3 length: 18 amino acids. CDR3 amino acids: CASSDASRRGFGNQPQHF. Written as DNA, the CDR3 is TGTGCCAGCAGTGACGCCAGTCGTCGGGGGTTCGGCAATCAGCCCCAGCATTTT.

The chain employs TRBV5-1 and TRBJ1-6, with 11 bases matching TRBD1. The CDR3 has 17 residues. Germline loops: CDR1 SGHRS, CDR2 YFSETQ. J lost 5 bases, V lost 4 bases, and 8 bases had no gene match. The CDR3: CASSDEDRGLDNSPLHF. In nucleotides, the CDR3 is TGCGCCAGCAGCGACGAGGACAGGGGGCTCGATAATTCACCCCTCCACTTT.

The chain is built from TRBV6-5 and TRBJ1-5; D gene ambiguous. V was shortened by 4 bases and J by 3 bases, with 10 bases between the two germline ends. The CDR3 runs to 14 residues. Germline V gives CDR1 MNHEY, CDR2 SVGAGI. CDR3 sequence: CASSSWGTNQPQHF. The CDR3 region has the DNA TGTGCCAGCAGTTCCTGGGGAACCAATCAGCCCCAGCATTTT.

This rearrangement joins TRBV7-8 to TRBJ2-5, with 8 bases aligning to TRBD2. V was clipped by 1 base and J by 2 bases; unmatched bases: 9. The CDR3 spans 17 residues. Germline CDR1 and CDR2: SGHVS and FQNEAQ. CDR3: CASSLGSGGNRQETQYF. CDR3 in DNA: TGTGCCAGCAGCTTAGGCTCGGGGGGGAATCGTCAAGAGACCCAGTACTTC.